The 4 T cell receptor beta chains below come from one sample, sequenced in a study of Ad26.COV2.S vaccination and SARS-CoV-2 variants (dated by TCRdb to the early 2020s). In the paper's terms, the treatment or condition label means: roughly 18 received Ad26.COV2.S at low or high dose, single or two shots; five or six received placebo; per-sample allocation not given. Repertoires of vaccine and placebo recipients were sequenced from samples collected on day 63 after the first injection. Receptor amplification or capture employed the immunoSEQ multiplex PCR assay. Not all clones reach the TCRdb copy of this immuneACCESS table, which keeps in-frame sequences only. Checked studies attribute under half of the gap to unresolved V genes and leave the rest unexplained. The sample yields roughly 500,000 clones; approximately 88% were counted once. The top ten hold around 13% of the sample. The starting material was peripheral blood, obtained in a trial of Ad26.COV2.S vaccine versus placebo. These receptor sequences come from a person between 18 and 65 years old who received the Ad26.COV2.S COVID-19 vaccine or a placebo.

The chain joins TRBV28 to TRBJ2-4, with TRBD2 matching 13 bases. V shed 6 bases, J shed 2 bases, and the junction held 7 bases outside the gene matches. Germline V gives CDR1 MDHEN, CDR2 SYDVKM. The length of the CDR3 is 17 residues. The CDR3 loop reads CASSPGTSGAPKNIQYF. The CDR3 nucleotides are TGTGCCAGCAGCCCCGGGACTAGCGGGGCCCCCAAAAACATTCAGTACTTC.

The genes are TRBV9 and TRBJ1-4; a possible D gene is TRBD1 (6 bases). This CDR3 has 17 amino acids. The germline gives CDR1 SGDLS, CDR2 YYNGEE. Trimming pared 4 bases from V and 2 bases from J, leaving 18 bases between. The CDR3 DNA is TGTGCCAGCAGCCCCCCCGGGGGGCCCTATACTAATGAAAAACTGTTTTTT. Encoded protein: CASSPPGGPYTNEKLFF.

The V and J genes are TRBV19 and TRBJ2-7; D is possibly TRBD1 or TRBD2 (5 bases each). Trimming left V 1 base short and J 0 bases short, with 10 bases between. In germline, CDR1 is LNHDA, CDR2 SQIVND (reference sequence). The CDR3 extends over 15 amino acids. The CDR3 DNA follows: TGTGCCAGTAGTATAGGAGGGGTGCGCTCCTACGAGCAGTACTTC. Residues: CASSIGGVRSYEQYF.

The CDR3 nucleotides are TGTGCCACCAGTGATCGACAGGGGAGGGATGGCTACACCTTC. Translated, it gives CATSDRQGRDGYTF. The chain joins TRBV24-1 to TRBJ1-2; TRBD1 agrees at 8 bases. Germline CDR1 and CDR2: KGHDR and SFDVKD. The CDR3 extends over 14 amino acids. Trimming removed 3 bases from V and 6 bases from J; junction bases left unmatched: 5.